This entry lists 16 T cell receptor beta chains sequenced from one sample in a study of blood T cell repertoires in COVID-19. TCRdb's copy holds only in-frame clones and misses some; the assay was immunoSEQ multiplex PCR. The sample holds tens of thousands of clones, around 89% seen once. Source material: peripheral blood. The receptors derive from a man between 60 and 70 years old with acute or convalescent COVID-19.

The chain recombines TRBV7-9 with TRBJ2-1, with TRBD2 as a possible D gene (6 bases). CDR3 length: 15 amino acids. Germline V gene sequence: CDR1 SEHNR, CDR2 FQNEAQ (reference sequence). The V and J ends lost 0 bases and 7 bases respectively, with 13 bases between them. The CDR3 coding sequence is TGTGCCAGCAGCTTAGCTAGCGGAAGACTTAATGAGCAGTTCTTC. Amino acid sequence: CASSLASGRLNEQFF.

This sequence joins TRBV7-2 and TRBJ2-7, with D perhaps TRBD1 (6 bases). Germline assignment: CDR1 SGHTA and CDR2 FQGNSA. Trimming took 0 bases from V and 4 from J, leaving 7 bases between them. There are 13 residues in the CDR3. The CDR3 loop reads CASSLADRYEQYF. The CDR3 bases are TGTGCCAGCAGCTTAGCGGACAGATACGAGCAGTACTTC.

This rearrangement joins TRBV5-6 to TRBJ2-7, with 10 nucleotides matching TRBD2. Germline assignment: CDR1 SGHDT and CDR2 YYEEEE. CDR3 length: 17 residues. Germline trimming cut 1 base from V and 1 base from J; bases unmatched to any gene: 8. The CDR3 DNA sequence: TGTGCCAGCAGCTTGATGATCGCTAGCGGGAGATCCTACGAGCAGTACTTC. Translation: CASSLMIASGRSYEQYF.

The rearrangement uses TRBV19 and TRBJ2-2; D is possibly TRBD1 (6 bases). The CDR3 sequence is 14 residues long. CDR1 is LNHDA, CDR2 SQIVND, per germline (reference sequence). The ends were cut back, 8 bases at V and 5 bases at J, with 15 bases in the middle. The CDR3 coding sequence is TGTGCCAGTTCAGGGGCCACTCGGACCGGGGAGCTGTTTTTT. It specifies CASSGATRTGELFF.

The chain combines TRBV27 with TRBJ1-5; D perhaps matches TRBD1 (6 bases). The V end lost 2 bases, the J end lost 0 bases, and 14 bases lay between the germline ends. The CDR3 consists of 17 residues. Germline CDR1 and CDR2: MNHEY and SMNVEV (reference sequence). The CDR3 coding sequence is TGTGCCAGCAGTTTAGGTACAGGGCCTTATAGCAATCAGCCCCAGCATTTT. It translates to CASSLGTGPYSNQPQHF.

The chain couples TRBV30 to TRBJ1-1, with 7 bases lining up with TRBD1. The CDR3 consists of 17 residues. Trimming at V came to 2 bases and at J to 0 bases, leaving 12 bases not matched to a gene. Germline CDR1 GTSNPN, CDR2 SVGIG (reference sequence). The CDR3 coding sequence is TGTGCCTGGAGTTCACCTCGGGACAGTAACATGAACACTGAAGCTTTCTTT. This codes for CAWSSPRDSNMNTEAFF.

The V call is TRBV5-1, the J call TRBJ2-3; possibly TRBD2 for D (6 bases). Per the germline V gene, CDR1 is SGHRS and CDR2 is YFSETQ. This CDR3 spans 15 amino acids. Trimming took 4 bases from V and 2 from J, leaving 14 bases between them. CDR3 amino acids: CASSPRGGFTDTQYF. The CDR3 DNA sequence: TGCGCCAGCAGCCCGCGCGGAGGGTTCACAGATACGCAGTATTTT.

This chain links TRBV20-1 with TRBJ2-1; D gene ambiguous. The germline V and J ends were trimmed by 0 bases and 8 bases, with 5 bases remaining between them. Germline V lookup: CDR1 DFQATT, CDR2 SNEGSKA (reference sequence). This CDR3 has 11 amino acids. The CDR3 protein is CSARDRHEQFF. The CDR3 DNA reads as TGCAGTGCTAGAGATCGTCATGAGCAGTTCTTC.

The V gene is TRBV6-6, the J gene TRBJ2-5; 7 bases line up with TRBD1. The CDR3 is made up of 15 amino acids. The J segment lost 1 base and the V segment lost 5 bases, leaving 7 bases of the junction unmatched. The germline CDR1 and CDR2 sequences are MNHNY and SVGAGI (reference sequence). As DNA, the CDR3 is TGTGCCAGCAGTCAACCCGGGACAGCCCAAGAGACCCAGTACTTC. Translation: CASSQPGTAQETQYF.

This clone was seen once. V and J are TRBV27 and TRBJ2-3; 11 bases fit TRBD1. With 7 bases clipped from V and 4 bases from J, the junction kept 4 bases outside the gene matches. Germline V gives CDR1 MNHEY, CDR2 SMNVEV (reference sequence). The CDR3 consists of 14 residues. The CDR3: CASTRTGGADTQYF. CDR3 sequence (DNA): TGTGCCAGCACCCGGACAGGGGGCGCAGATACGCAGTATTTT.

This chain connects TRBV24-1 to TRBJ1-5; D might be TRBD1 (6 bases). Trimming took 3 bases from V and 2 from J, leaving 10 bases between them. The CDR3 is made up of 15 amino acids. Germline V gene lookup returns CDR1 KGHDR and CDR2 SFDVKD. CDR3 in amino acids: CATSDGGQGNQPQHF. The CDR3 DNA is TGTGCCACCAGTGATGGGGGACAAGGCAATCAGCCCCAGCATTTT.

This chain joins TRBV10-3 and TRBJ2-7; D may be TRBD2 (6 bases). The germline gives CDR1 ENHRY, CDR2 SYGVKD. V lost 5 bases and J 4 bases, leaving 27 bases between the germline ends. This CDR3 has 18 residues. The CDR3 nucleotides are TGTGCCATCAGTTACAGGTGGAAAGGAGGGAAGATTCGTTACGAGCAGTACTTC. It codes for CAISYRWKGGKIRYEQYF.

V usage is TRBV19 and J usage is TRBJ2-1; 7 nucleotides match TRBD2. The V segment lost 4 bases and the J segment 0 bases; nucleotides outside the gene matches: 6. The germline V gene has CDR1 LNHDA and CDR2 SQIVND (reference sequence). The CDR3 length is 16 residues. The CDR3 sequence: CASSRAGSHSYNEQFF. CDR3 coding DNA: TGTGCCAGTAGTAGAGCGGGATCCCACTCCTACAATGAGCAGTTCTTC.

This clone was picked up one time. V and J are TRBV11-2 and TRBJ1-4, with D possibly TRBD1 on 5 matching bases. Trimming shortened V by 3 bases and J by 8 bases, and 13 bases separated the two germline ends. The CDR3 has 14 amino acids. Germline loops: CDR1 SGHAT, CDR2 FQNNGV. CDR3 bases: TGTGCCAGCAGCTTCACCGGCGGGGGGGAAAAACTGTTTTTT. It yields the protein CASSFTGGGEKLFF.

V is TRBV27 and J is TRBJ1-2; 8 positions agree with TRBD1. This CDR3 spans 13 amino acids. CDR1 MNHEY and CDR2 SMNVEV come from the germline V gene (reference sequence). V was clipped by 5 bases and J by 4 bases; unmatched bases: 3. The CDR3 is CASSRDRGYGYTF. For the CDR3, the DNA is TGTGCCAGCAGTAGAGACAGGGGCTATGGCTACACCTTC.

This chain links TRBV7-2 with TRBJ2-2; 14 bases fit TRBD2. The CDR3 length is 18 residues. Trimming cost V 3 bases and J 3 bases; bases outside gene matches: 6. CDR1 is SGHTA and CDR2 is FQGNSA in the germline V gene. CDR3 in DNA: TGTGCCAGCAGCTTCACGAGACTAGCGGGAGGGGACACCGGGGAGCTGTTTTTT. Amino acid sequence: CASSFTRLAGGDTGELFF.